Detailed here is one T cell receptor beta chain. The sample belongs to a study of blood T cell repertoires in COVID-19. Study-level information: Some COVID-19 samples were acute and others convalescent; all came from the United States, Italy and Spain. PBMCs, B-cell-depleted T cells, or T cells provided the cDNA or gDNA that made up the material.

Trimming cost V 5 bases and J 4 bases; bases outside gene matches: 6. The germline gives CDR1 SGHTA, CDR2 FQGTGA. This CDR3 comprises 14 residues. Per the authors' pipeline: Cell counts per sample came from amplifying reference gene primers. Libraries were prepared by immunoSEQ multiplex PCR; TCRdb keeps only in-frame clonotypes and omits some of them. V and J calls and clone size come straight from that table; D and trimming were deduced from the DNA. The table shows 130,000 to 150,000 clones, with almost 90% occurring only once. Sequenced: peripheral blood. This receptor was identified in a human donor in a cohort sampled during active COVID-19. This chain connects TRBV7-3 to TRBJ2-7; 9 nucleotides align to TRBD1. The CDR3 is CASSPTGGRYEQYF. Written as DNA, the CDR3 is TGTGCCAGCAGCCCGACAGGGGGGAGGTACGAGCAGTACTTC.